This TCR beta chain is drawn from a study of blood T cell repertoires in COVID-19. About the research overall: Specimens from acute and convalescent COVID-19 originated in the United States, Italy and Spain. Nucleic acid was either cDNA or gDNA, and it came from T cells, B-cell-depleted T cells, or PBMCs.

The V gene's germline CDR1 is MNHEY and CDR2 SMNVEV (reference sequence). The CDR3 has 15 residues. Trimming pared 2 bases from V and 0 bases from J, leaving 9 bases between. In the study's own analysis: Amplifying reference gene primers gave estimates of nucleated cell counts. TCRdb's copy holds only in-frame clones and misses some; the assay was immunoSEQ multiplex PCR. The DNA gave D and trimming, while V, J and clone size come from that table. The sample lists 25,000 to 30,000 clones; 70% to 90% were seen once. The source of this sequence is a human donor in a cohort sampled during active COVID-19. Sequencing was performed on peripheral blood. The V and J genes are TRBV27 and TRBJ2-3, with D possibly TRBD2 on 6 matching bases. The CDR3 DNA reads TGTGCCAGCAGTTTAGGCGGGGTTAGCACAGATACGCAGTATTTT. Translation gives CASSLGGVSTDTQYF.